This record covers a single TCR beta chain. This sample is drawn from a study of T cells expressing NK-cell markers. Reprocessing the 5' RACE reads, TCRdb reports a single entry for every CDR3 protein and omits DNA. This table lists roughly 300,000 distinct CDR3 sequences. Sequenced sample: blood T cells: a sorted CD56 or NKG2C T cell subset, CD4+ or CD8+ T cells, or bulk PBMC T cells (not recorded which). The sequence derives from a woman between 18 and 69 years old in good health.

This CDR3 reads CATRTSTSNTGELFF. The gene calls are TRBV24-1 and TRBJ2-2. The germline V gene has CDR1 KGHDR and CDR2 SFDVKD. The CDR3 length is 15 residues.